This T cell receptor (beta chain) was obtained from a study of response to subunit inactivated influenza vaccine. TCRdb re-analysed the RT-PCR reads in MiXCR, keeping a single row per CDR3 protein. The data hold a few hundred thousand distinct CDR3 sequences, with 12% to 15% observed a single time. Remarks on this clonotype: What it binds is not known.

The CDR3 runs to 15 residues. Germline CDR1 is LGHNA and CDR2 is YSLEER. V was clipped by 1 base and J by 4 bases, with 14 bases between them. Study conclusions and caveats: The study's authors posited that every seasonal influenza vaccination enlists few new T cells.

The receptor's source is a man between 45 and 60 years old who received an inactivated influenza vaccine. The chain uses TRBV4-3 and TRBJ2-7, with D possibly being TRBD1 or TRBD2 (5 bases each). Material: PBMCs from blood, obtained less than 13 days after vaccination. In DNA, the CDR3 is TGCGCCAGCAGCCAAGCGGGGACCTATGGGTACGAGCAGTACTTC. This encodes CASSQAGTYGYEQYF.